The T cell receptor (beta chain) described here comes from a study of blood T cells in healthy people across ages. The study, taken as a whole, reports: Among T cells, TCR beta diversity per million cells dropped roughly linearly as age rose. Naive T cell percentage and TCR beta diversity correlated strongly.

With respect to this clonotype: As yet, its antigen is unknown.

Each donor's blood draw was roughly 10 milliliters of peripheral blood. The CDR3 is 13 residues long. CDR1 is SGHTA, CDR2 FQGNSA, per germline. With 8 bases removed from V and 3 bases from J, the gap between germline ends came to 13 bases. A second PCR of about 7 to 12 cycles used a sample-barcoded 5' primer and a J-beta primer mix. Each cDNA molecule, via a template-switch adaptor with 12 random nucleotides, was tagged. TCRdb recomputed calls from the 5' RACE reads with MiXCR, one row per CDR3 protein. The repertoire holds hundreds of thousands of distinct CDR3 sequences, with roughly 49% as singletons.

Sequenced input: blood. The clonotype was recovered from a woman aged 55 to 70 in good health. This chain uses TRBV7-2 with TRBJ2-5, with D perhaps TRBD1 (5 bases). CDR3 DNA sequence: TGTGCCAGCCACCGAGACAGTAAAGAGACCCAGTACTTC. It specifies CASHRDSKETQYF.